This T cell receptor (beta chain) was recorded in a study of CD8+ T cells in alopecia areata. Alopecia areata patients gave lesional scalp punch biopsies and peripheral blood samples. The sorting of PBMCs gave CD4+ and CD8+ T cells. Reverse transcription of extracted RNA yielded cDNA, which provided the sequencing template. Clones were sequenced by immunoSEQ multiplex PCR, and TCRdb holds only the in-frame ones, with some missing. Among approximately 180,000 clones listed, just under 60% were seen once. About this clone itself: The antigen is undetermined.

Study-level findings and limits: In lesional scalp, particularly from alopecia totalis/universalis, clonality was higher than in normal scalp.

The material sequenced was CD4+ T cells sorted from blood, taken at week 0. The clonotype originates from a human donor with alopecia areata.

As DNA, the CDR3 is TGTGCCATCATGCAGGCCCCATGGGGCACTGAAGCTTTCTTT. Translating it yields CAIMQAPWGTEAFF. The chain recombines TRBV10-3 with TRBJ1-1, with D unclear. Per the germline V gene, CDR1 is ENHRY and CDR2 is SYGVKD. The V and J ends lost 7 bases and 4 bases respectively, with 16 bases between them. CDR3 length: 14 amino acids.